This entry lists 30 T cell receptor beta chains sequenced from one sample in a study of Ad26.COV2.S vaccination and SARS-CoV-2 variants. Assay used: immunoSEQ multiplex PCR; TCRdb lists only in-frame clones, some missing. Among hundreds of thousands of clones listed, about 89% were seen once. The treatment: approximately 18 received Ad26.COV2.S at low or high dose, single or two shots; 5 received placebo; per-sample allocation not given. Each sample was drawn 63 days after the first injection (of vaccine or placebo). The specimen comprised peripheral blood, sampled in a trial of Ad26.COV2.S vaccine versus placebo. These receptors all stem from a person aged 18-60 years who received the Ad26.COV2.S COVID-19 vaccine or a placebo.

The count of this clone is one. The chain has TRBV9 and TRBJ2-7; 8 nucleotides line up with TRBD1. Looked up from germline, CDR1 is SGDLS and CDR2 is YYNGEE. The CDR3 is made up of 14 amino acids. V trimming: 4 bases; J trimming: 3 bases; junction bases outside the gene matches: 6. This chain's CDR3 is CASSPYGQGYEQYF. CDR3 nucleotides: TGTGCCAGCAGCCCATATGGACAGGGCTACGAGCAGTACTTC.

The J gene is TRBJ1-1, the V gene TRBV7-9, with D possibly being TRBD1 (5 bases). Germline values: CDR1 SEHNR, CDR2 FQNEAQ (reference sequence). V shed 1 base and J shed 4 bases, with 16 bases lying between them. The CDR3 sequence is 16 residues long. The CDR3 spells CASSLVDGAGTTEAFF. The CDR3 DNA reads TGTGCCAGCAGCTTAGTAGATGGGGCAGGGACCACTGAAGCTTTCTTT.

The sample holds one count of this clone. The rearrangement links TRBV6-5 to TRBJ1-1; D call uncertain. This CDR3 is 14 amino acids long. Germline V gene data show CDR1 as MNHEY and CDR2 as SVGAGI. Trimming left V 5 bases short and J 1 base short, with 11 bases between. The CDR3 nucleotides read TGTGCCAGCAGTAGGGATACGGAGAACACTGAAGCTTTCTTT. Protein product: CASSRDTENTEAFF.

The rearrangement links TRBV28 to TRBJ2-3; 9 nucleotides match TRBD2. The CDR3 sequence is 15 residues long. CDR1 and CDR2 (germline): MDHEN, SYDVKM. With 5 bases clipped from V and 4 bases from J, the junction kept 7 bases outside the gene matches. In DNA form, the CDR3 reads TGTGCCAGCAGTACCATAGCGGGGGCAGCAGATACGCAGTATTTT. Its translation: CASSTIAGAADTQYF. Together with reference TRBV28 and TRBJ2-3, the CDR3 gives the full variable domain: DVKVTQSSRYLVKRTGEKVFLECVQDMDHENMFWYRQDPGLGLRLIYFSYDVKMKEKGDIPEGYSVSREKKERFSLILESASTNQTSMYLCASSTIAGAADTQYFGPGTRLTVL.

This chain uses TRBV18 with TRBJ2-1; D assignment may be TRBD1 or TRBD2 (5 bases each). Trimming removed 0 bases from V and 5 bases from J, with 14 bases in between. The CDR3 totals 16 residues. CDR1 is KGHSH, CDR2 LQKENI, per germline. Here the CDR3 DNA reads TGTGCCAGCTCACCACCGGTCCCAGGGACGAACAATGAGCAGTTCTTC. This translates into CASSPPVPGTNNEQFF.

The chain links TRBV9 to TRBJ2-3; D might be TRBD1 or TRBD2, each matching 5 bases. V shed 3 bases and J shed 5 bases, with 16 bases lying between them. Germline lookup yields CDR1 SGDLS and CDR2 YYNGEE. The CDR3 length is 15 residues. In DNA, the CDR3 is TGTGCCAGCAGCGAGGGACCCGTAGAAGAAGATACGCAGTATTTT. Amino acid sequence: CASSEGPVEEDTQYF.

This chain uses TRBV23-1 with TRBJ2-7; D remains unclear. TRBV23-1 is labeled an ORF, and its function is uncertain. CDR3 length equals 13 residues. Trimming took off 6 bases at V and 4 bases at J, with 13 bases between the two ends. The chain's CDR3 is CASSRPQEYEQYF. The CDR3 bases are TGCGCCAGCAGCCGTCCCCAGGAATACGAGCAGTACTTC.

This chain connects TRBV7-9 to TRBJ1-1; no clear D gene. The germline V and J ends were trimmed by 5 bases and 3 bases, with 7 bases remaining between them. This CDR3 has 12 amino acids. Looked up from germline, CDR1 is SEHNR and CDR2 is FQNEAQ (reference sequence). The chain's CDR3 is CASSPTDTEAFF. The CDR3 DNA reads TGTGCCAGCAGCCCCACGGACACTGAAGCTTTCTTT. The full variable domain, completed using reference TRBV7-9 and TRBJ1-1, is DTGVSQNPRHKITKRGQNVTFRCDPISEHNRLYWYRQTLGQGPEFLTYFQNEAQLEKSRLLSDRFSAERPKGSFSTLEIQRTEQGDSAMYLCASSPTDTEAFFGQGTRLTVV.

The chain is built from TRBV30 and TRBJ1-1; TRBD1 is a possible D gene (6 bases). The length of the CDR3 is 13 residues. Germline lookup yields CDR1 GTSNPN and CDR2 SVGIG (reference sequence). V lost 0 bases, J lost 5 bases, and 10 bases lay in between. The CDR3 DNA sequence: TGTGCCTGGAGTGTTCAGGGGAGAACTGAAGCTTTCTTT. This encodes CAWSVQGRTEAFF.

The chain couples TRBV20-1 to TRBJ2-1; D gene unclear. From germline, CDR1 is DFQATT and CDR2 SNEGSKA (reference sequence). The CDR3 has 11 amino acids. The V end was cut by 5 bases, the J end by 7 bases, with 9 bases between. The CDR3, as DNA: TGCAGTGCTGCTTTCGCTAATGAGCAGTTCTTC. It specifies CSAAFANEQFF.

With respect to this clone: This may come from a read error, since a much larger clone is one base off. The CDR3 DNA sequence: TGTGCCAGCAGCTGGGGCTCTGGAAACACCATATATTTT. Translation gives CASSWGSGNTIYF. The V gene is TRBV11-2, the J gene TRBJ1-3, with D hard to call. The CDR3 spans 13 residues. Trimming shortened V by 4 bases and J by 0 bases, and 4 bases separated the two germline ends. The germline gives CDR1 SGHAT, CDR2 FQNNGV.

The table lists this clone with a count of one. The chain carries TRBV5-1 and TRBJ2-3, with 9 positions matching TRBD1. The V gene's germline CDR1 is SGHRS and CDR2 YFSETQ. Losses at the gene ends were 3 bases for V and 3 bases for J; bases not matched to a gene: 8. The CDR3 is 16 amino acids. The CDR3 DNA follows: TGCGCCAGCAGCTGGGAAACAGGGGGCGGAACAGATACGCAGTATTTT. Translating gives CASSWETGGGTDTQYF.

The rearrangement links TRBV19 to TRBJ2-2; 7 nucleotides match TRBD1. Germline CDR1 is LNHDA and CDR2 is SQIVND (reference sequence). The CDR3 is 15 residues long. V shed 0 bases, J shed 6 bases, and the junction held 4 bases outside the gene matches. CDR3 loop: CASSIEGQGAGELFF. As DNA, the CDR3 is TGTGCCAGTAGTATAGAGGGGCAGGGGGCCGGGGAGCTGTTTTTT.

This chain uses TRBV3-1 (or the pseudogene TRBV3-2) with TRBJ1-4; tentatively, D is TRBD1 (5 bases). The CDR3 is made up of 14 amino acids. Germline V gene sequence: CDR1 LGHDT, CDR2 YNNKEL (reference sequence). Trimming took off 3 bases at V and 6 bases at J, with 11 bases between the two ends. The CDR3: CASSQGPGDEKLFF. The CDR3, as DNA: TGTGCCAGCAGCCAGGGACCCGGGGATGAAAAACTGTTTTTT.

The chain recombines TRBV9 with TRBJ1-1; no definite D call. V lost 0 bases to trimming and J lost 3 bases, with 6 bases between them. Per germline, CDR1 SGDLS and CDR2 YYNGEE. The CDR3 consists of 13 residues. The CDR3 DNA reads TGTGCCAGCAGCGTAGGGGGATACACTGAAGCTTTCTTT. As protein: CASSVGGYTEAFF.

J is TRBJ1-1 and V is TRBV9; unclear D gene. There are 13 residues in the CDR3. The V end lost 1 base, the J end lost 2 bases, and 6 bases lay between the germline ends. CDR1 and CDR2 (germline): SGDLS, YYNGEE. In DNA, the CDR3 is TGTGCCAGCAGCGTACGGTTTAACACTGAAGCTTTCTTT. Translating gives CASSVRFNTEAFF.

This clone was counted many times. The chain carries TRBV7-8 and TRBJ1-2; TRBD1 matches at 12 bases. CDR1 and CDR2 (germline): SGHVS, FQNEAQ. The CDR3 contains 16 residues. V was pared by 5 bases and J by 8 bases, with 12 bases of the junction left unmatched. CDR3 residues: CASSLAQGTGGAGYTF. CDR3 sequence (DNA): TGTGCCAGCAGCCTGGCCCAAGGGACAGGGGGCGCCGGCTACACCTTC.

The CDR3 loop is CSVEESFGGVNTEAFF. CDR3 in DNA: TGCAGCGTTGAAGAGTCTTTCGGGGGCGTCAACACTGAAGCTTTCTTT. The V and J genes are TRBV29-1 and TRBJ1-1; D possibly corresponds to TRBD1 (6 bases). Germline V gene data show CDR1 as SQVTM and CDR2 as ANQGSEA. This CDR3 has 16 residues. Trimming cost V 0 bases and J 2 bases, with 16 bases left between them.

The CDR3 DNA follows: TGTGCCAGCAAGGGACAGGGGGCCGAGGCCTACGAGCAGTACTTC. It codes for CASKGQGAEAYEQYF. V gene TRBV28 combines with J gene TRBJ2-7; 12 positions match TRBD1. Per germline, CDR1 MDHEN and CDR2 SYDVKM. Trimming took 7 bases from V and 2 from J; bases not matched to a gene: 6. This CDR3 contains 15 residues.

This clone has only a few counts. This rearrangement joins TRBV19 to TRBJ1-3; D not resolved. The CDR3 runs to 13 residues. Germline CDR1 is LNHDA and CDR2 is SQIVND (reference sequence). The ends were cut back, 3 bases at V and 3 bases at J, with 6 bases in the middle. The DNA of the CDR3 is TGTGCCAGTAGTATGATGGGTGGAAACACCATATATTTT. Translation gives CASSMMGGNTIYF.

The rearrangement joins TRBV10-3 to TRBJ2-2, with D tentatively TRBD2 (6 bases). The CDR3 sequence is 16 residues long. V lost 5 bases and J lost 3, with 16 bases in between. Germline V gene lookup returns CDR1 ENHRY and CDR2 SYGVKD. The CDR3 DNA reads TGTGCCATCAGTTCCGACGGGGGTATTTACACCGGGGAGCTGTTTTTT. Translated, it gives CAISSDGGIYTGELFF.

As concerns this clone: In the same sample, other DNA sequences code for this CDR3. The chain couples TRBV28 to TRBJ1-1; tentative D call: TRBD1 (5 bases). The CDR3 is 15 residues long. V shed 4 bases and J shed 0 bases, with 12 bases lying between them. Germline loops: CDR1 MDHEN, CDR2 SYDVKM. CDR3 in DNA: TGTGCCAGCAGTTCCCCAGGGCGGCTGAACACTGAAGCTTTCTTT. Translation gives CASSSPGRLNTEAFF.

The gene calls are TRBV7-2 and TRBJ2-1, with TRBD2 matching over 7 bases. After removal of 6 bases from V and 0 bases from J, the junction contained 2 bases not matched to a gene. The CDR3 has 14 amino acids. Germline-derived CDR1 and CDR2 are SGHTA and FQGNSA. The CDR3 sequence is CASRRGGSYNEQFF. CDR3 in DNA: TGTGCCAGCAGACGCGGGGGCTCCTACAATGAGCAGTTCTTC.

This clone was recorded a few times. In DNA, the CDR3 is TGCGCCAGCAGCGGGGGACAGGGGTCCAATGAGCAGTTCTTC. It encodes CASSGGQGSNEQFF. The gene calls are TRBV5-1 and TRBJ2-1, with 10 nucleotides matching TRBD1. This CDR3 has 14 residues. The V gene's germline CDR1 is SGHRS and CDR2 YFSETQ. The junction had 4 bases not matched to a gene; V was cut back by 4 bases and J by 6 bases.

V usage is TRBV13 and J usage is TRBJ2-1; 9 bases are shared with TRBD2. Trimming took 5 bases from V and 5 from J; bases not matched to a gene: 13. The CDR3 has 17 residues. Germline values: CDR1 PRHDT, CDR2 FYEKMQ (reference sequence). The CDR3 coding sequence is TGTGCCAGCAGCGAAATGACTAGCGGACCCCCGAACAATGAGCAGTTCTTC. The encoded protein is CASSEMTSGPPNNEQFF.

This clone was recorded only once. The chain recombines TRBV4-1 with TRBJ2-1, with TRBD2 matching over 8 bases. This CDR3 region has 17 residues. From germline, CDR1 is MGHRA and CDR2 YSYEKL. Trimming cost V 6 bases and J 8 bases; bases outside gene matches: 18. CDR3 coding DNA: TGCGCCAGCAGTAGGGGGGCTAGCGGGTTCCGGAGCGATGAGCAGTTCTTC. Translation gives CASSRGASGFRSDEQFF.

This chain joins TRBV6-5 and TRBJ1-5, with 8 bases fitting TRBD1. The V gene end was trimmed by 6 bases and the J gene end by 3 bases; junction bases not matched to a gene: 4. The V gene's germline CDR1 is MNHEY and CDR2 SVGAGI. This CDR3 comprises 14 residues. CDR3 coding DNA: TGTGCCAGCAGCGGACAGGGCTACAATCAGCCCCAGCATTTT. Its translation: CASSGQGYNQPQHF.

This clone was observed once. This chain connects TRBV2 to TRBJ2-7; D may be TRBD1 (5 bases). Trimming shortened V by 9 bases and J by 2 bases, and 11 bases separated the two germline ends. Germline V gene data show CDR1 as SNHLY and CDR2 as FYNNEI. The CDR3 consists of 12 residues. The CDR3 spells CASGTGTYEQYF. CDR3 in DNA: TGTGCCAGTGGAACAGGAACCTACGAGCAGTACTTC.

For this clone: One end of the junction does not line up with germline, which may come from a read error. The CDR3: CASSLLAGKNTGELFF. In DNA, the CDR3 is TGTGCTAGCAGCTTACTGGCAGGGAAGAACACCGGGGAGCTGTTTTTT. The chain combines TRBV7-7 with TRBJ2-2; D may be TRBD1 (5 bases). The CDR3 contains 16 residues. CDR1 SSHAT and CDR2 FNYEAQ come from the germline V gene (reference sequence).

The chain combines TRBV7-9 with TRBJ2-3; possible D gene TRBD1, 5 bases. This CDR3 spans 16 amino acids. In germline, CDR1 is SEHNR, CDR2 FQNEAQ (reference sequence). Trimming removed 5 bases from V and 1 base from J, with 16 bases in between. The CDR3 nucleotides read TGTGCCAGCAGCCCCGGTCCCGGCAGGGGCACAGATACGCAGTATTTT. It codes for CASSPGPGRGTDTQYF.